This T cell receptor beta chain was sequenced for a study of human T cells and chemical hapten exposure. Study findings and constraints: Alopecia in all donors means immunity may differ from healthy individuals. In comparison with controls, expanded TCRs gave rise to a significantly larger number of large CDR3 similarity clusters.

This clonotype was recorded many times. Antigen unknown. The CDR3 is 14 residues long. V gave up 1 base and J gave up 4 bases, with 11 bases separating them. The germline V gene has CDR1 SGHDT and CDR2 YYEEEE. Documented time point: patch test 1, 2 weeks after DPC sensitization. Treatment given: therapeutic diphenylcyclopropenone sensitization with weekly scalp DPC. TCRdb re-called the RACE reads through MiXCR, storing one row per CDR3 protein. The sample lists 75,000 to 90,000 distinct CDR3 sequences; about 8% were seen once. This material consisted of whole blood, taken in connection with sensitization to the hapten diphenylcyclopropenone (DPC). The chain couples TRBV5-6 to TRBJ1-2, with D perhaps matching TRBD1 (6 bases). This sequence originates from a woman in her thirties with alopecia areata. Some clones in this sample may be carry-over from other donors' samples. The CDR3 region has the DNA TGTGCCAGCAGCTTGAACAGGGTTGTCTATGGCTACACCTTC. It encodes CASSLNRVVYGYTF.